This entry is about one T cell receptor (beta chain). Its antigen remains unidentified. Per-base qualities were not stored, and no clone one base away is much larger. The donors belonged to the validation cohort of over a hundred subjects, which was separate from the roughly 670-subject first cohort. This record comes from a study of cytomegalovirus exposure and HLA in healthy donors (TCRdb year 2017). Notes on the research overall: According to a later analysis, the 120 or so validation repertoires were produced on the same platform as the approximately 690 repertoires of the first cohort. To predict cytomegalovirus infection status, the study brought together high-throughput TCR immunosequencing, statistical association of individual TCRs with disease status, and machine learning. Along with the roughly 610-subject first cohort, a separate validation cohort of around 120 different subjects was used. The study was designed to test whether signatures of past pathogen exposure could be identified by cataloging public T cell receptors. Overall results and qualifications from the work: The study gave a list of over 150 TCR beta chains associated with cytomegalovirus. In vitro tests confirmed that three of the cytomegalovirus-associated TCR beta chains recognize cytomegalovirus antigens. In a later analysis, TCRs clustered in the first cohort were found to also tend to co-occur in the roughly 130 validation repertoires, with about 93% of cluster scores above 0. It was suggested by the authors that the approach could potentially be generalized to other disease states and immunological phenotypes. While some public TCRs were present in many individuals, most TCR sequences turned up only very rarely across donors. Cytomegalovirus status was reported to be diagnosed by the classifier with high specificity and sensitivity in both the original and validation cohorts. The validation cohort had no HLA typing available for a later analysis, so co-occurrence within that cohort was assessed over all 120 or so repertoires.

To prepare the library, the immunoSEQ multiplex PCR assay was applied. The paper's data handling went like this. A statistical classification framework was built for diagnosing cytomegalovirus status from the catalog of TCR beta chain sequences. Here the immuneACCESS table is served through TCRdb, limited to in-frame sequences with V and J called. Missing clones are a known gap in these copies; in checked studies unresolved V genes cover under half, and the rest lacks a known reason. V and J calls and clone size come straight from that table; D and trimming were deduced from the DNA. In all, the sample holds 150,000 to 200,000 clones, and about four fifths of those were seen once. Around 7% of the sample is held by the ten biggest clonotypes. This sequence was found in a man between 18 and 29 years old in good health and CMV-seropositive. Sequencing was done on a sample of PBMCs.

The CDR3: CASSALSGSRYNEQFF. The DNA sequence is TGTGCCAGCAGCGCTCTTAGCGGGAGTCGATACAATGAGCAGTTCTTC. The sequence links TRBV9 to TRBJ2-1; 9 bases in the junction line up with TRBD2. V has 3 bases trimmed and J has 4 bases trimmed; junction bases matching no gene number 8. The CDR3 runs 16 amino acids, cysteine and phenylalanine included. Kept here is only the CDR3 DNA, which spans 48 bases and is read in frame from base 1. The germline V gene gives CDR1 as SGDLS and CDR2 as YYNGEE.